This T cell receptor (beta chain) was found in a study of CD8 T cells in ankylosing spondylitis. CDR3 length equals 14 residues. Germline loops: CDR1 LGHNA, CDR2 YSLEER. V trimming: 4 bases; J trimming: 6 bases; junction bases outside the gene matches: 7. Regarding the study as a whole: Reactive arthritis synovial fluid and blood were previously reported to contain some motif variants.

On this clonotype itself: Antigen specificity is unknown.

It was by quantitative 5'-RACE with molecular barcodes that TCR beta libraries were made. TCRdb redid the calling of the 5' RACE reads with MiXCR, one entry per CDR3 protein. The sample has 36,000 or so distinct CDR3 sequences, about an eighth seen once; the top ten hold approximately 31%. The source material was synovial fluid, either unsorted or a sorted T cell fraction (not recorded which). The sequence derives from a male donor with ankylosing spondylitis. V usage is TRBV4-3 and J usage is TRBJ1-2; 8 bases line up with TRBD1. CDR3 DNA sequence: TGCGCCAGCAGCCTAACAGGGGGGTGGGATGGCTACACCTTC. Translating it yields CASSLTGGWDGYTF.